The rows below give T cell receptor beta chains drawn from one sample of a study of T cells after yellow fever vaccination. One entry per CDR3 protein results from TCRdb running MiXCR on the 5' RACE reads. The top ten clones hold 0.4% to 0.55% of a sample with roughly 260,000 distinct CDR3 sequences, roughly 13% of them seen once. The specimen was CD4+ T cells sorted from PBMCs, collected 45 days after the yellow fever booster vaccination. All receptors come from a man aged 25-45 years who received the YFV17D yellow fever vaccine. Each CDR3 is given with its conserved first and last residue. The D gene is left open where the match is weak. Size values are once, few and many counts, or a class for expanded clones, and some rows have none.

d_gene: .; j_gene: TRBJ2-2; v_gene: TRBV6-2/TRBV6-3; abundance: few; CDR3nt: TGTGCCAGCAGTGACAGATCTGGGGAGCTGTTTTTT; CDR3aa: CASSDRSGELFF
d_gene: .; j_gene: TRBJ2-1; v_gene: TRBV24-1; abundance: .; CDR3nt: TGTGCCACCATACAGATTTCCCCTTACAATGAGCAGTTCTTC; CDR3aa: CATIQISPYNEQFF
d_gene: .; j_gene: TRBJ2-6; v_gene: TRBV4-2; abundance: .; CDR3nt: TGTGCCAGCAGCCAAGTGGGGCTTGGACTTGGGGCCAACGTCCTGACTTTC; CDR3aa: CASSQVGLGLGANVLTF
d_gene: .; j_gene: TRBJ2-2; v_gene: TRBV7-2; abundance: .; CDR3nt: TGTGCCAGCAGCTCACGTGGGGCCTATACCGGGGAGCTGTTTTTT; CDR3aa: CASSSRGAYTGELFF
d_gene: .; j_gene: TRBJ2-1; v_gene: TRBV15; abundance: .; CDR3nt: TGTGCCACCAGCAGATCCAGAATCAATGAGCAGTTCTTC; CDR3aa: CATSRSRINEQFF
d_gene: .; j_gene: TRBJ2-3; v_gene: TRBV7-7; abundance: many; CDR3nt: TGTGCTAGCAGCTTAGGACAGCGAACAGATACGCAGTATTTT; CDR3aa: CASSLGQRTDTQYF
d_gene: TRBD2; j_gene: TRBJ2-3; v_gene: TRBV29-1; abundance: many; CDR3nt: TGCAGCGTTGCCGGGAGGCCGTCCGGTACGCAGTATTTT; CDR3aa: CSVAGRPSGTQYF
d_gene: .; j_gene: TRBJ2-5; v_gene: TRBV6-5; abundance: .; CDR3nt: TGTGCCAGCAGTTACCAGCCGGGTAGCGTAGAGACCCAGTACTTC; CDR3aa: CASSYQPGSVETQYF
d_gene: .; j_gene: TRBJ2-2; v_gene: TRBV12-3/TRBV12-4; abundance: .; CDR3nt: TGTGCCAGCAGTTTCCCCTCAGGGAAAGCGGACACCGGGGAGCTGTTTTTT; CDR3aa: CASSFPSGKADTGELFF
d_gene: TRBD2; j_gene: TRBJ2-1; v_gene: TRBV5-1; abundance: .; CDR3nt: TGCGCCAGCAGCTTCACGGGAGGGATCAATGAGCAGTTCTTC; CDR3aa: CASSFTGGINEQFF
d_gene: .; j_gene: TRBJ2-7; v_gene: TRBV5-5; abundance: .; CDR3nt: TGTGCCAGCACCCACTCGGGCGGGGAAGGTCGCGAGCAGTACTTC; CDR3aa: CASTHSGGEGREQYF
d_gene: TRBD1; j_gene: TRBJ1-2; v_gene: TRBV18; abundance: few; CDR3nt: TGTGCCAGCTCAGTCCGGGACAGAAATGACTATGGCTACACCTTC; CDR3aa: CASSVRDRNDYGYTF
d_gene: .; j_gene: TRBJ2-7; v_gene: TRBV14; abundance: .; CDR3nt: TGTGCCAGCAGCCAAATGGGAGGCCCCTACGAGCAGTACTTC; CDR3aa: CASSQMGGPYEQYF
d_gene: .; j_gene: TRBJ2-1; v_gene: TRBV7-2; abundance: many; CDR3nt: TGTGCCAGCAGCCTTAGCTCCTACAATGAGCAGTTCTTC; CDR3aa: CASSLSSYNEQFF
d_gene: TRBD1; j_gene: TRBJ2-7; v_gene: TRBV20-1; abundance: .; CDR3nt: TGCAGTGCTACAACAGGGGGCGACGAGCAGTACTTC; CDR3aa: CSATTGGDEQYF
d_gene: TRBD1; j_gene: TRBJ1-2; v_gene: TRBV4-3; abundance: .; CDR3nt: TGCGCCAGCAGCTCATCCGACAGGGGTGGCTACACCTTC; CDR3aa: CASSSSDRGGYTF
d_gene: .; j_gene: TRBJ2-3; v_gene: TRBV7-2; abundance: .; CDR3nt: TGTGCCAGCAGCTTAGACCCTAGCGGCACAGATACGCAGTATTTT; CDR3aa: CASSLDPSGTDTQYF
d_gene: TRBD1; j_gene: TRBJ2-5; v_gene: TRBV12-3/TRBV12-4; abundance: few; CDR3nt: TGTGCCAGCAGTTCGAGCGGACAGGGCCGGGCCCAGTACTTC; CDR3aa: CASSSSGQGRAQYF
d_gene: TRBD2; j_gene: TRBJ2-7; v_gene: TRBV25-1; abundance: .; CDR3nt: TGTGCCAGCAGAACCGGATTAGCGGGAGCCTACGAGCAGTACTTC; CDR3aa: CASRTGLAGAYEQYF
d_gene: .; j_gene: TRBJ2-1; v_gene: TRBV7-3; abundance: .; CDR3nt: TGTGCCAGCAGCTTAGCTAGCTCAGGCTACAATGAGCAGTTCTTC; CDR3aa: CASSLASSGYNEQFF
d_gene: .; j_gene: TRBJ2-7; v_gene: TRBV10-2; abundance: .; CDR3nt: TGCGCCAGCCGCTTCCTTAACGCCAACGAGCAGTACTTC; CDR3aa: CASRFLNANEQYF
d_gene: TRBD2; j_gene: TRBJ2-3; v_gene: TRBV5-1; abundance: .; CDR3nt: TGCGCCAGCAGCTCGAATCCAACTAGCGGGACAGATACGCAGTATTTT; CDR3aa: CASSSNPTSGTDTQYF
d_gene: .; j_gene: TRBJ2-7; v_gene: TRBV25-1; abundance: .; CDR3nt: TGTGCCAGCAGTGAATCGGGACGTCGACTTGGGCAGTACTTC; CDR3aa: CASSESGRRLGQYF
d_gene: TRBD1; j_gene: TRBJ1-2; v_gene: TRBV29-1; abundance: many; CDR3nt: TGCAGCGTTGAATACACCGGGACAGGGGGCTCTGGCTACACCTTC; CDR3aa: CSVEYTGTGGSGYTF
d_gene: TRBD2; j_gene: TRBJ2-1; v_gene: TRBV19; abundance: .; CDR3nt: TGTGCCAGTACAGTGACTAGCGGGAGGTCTGAGCAGTTCTTC; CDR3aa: CASTVTSGRSEQFF
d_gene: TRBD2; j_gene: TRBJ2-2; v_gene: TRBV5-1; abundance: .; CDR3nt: TGCGCCAGCAGCCTCGTACTAGCGGGAACCGCCGGGGAGCTGTTTTTT; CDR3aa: CASSLVLAGTAGELFF
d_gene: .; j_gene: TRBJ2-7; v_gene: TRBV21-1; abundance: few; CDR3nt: TGTGCCAGCAGCAAACTGGGGGGAGCAACCTACGAGCAGTACTTC; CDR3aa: CASSKLGGATYEQYF
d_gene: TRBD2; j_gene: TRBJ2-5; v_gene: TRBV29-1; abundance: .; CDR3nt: TGCAGCGTCCTCGGGAGGCTCAGTGAAGAGACCCAGTACTTC; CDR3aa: CSVLGRLSEETQYF
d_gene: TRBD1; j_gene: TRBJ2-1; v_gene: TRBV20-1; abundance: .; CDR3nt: TGCAGTGCTCTGGCCTGGACAGGGGGCAATGAGCAGTTCTTC; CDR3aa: CSALAWTGGNEQFF
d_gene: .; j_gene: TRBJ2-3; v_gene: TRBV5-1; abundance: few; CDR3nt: TGCGCCAGCAGCTTGGCCAGGGATCTAGCCACAGATACGCAGTATTTT; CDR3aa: CASSLARDLATDTQYF
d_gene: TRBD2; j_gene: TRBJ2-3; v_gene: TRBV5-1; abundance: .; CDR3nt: TGTGCCAGCAGCGCACGGACTAGCACGGATACGCAGTATTTT; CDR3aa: CASSARTSTDTQYF
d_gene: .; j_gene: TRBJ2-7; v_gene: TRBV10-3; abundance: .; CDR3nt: TGTGCCATCTCTGATCTGAGGGGTAAGACAGACTACGAGCAGTACTTC; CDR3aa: CAISDLRGKTDYEQYF
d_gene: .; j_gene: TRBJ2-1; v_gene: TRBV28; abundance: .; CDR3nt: TGTGCCAGCAGCCGCGCCCGCAGGGGGGGATTCAATGAGCAGTTCTTC; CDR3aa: CASSRARRGGFNEQFF
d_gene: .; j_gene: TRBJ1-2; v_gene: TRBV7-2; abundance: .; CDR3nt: TGTGCCAGCAGCTTAGCCCCAGGATTCTATGGCTACACCTTC; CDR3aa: CASSLAPGFYGYTF
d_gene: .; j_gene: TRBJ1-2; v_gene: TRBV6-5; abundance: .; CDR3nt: TGTGCCAGCAGTTACGCCGGGACTAACTATGGCTACACCTTC; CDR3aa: CASSYAGTNYGYTF
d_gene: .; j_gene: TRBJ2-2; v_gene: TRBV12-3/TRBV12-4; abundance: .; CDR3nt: TGTGCCAGCAGTCAGGGTGTGGACACCGGGGAGCTGTTTTTT; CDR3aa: CASSQGVDTGELFF
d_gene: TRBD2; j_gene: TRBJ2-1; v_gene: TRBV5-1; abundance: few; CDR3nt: TGCGCCAGCAGCTTCCGCAGGGGGCTAGCGGGAGGCGAAGGGAAGCAGCAGTTCTTC; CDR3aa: CASSFRRGLAGGEGKQQFF
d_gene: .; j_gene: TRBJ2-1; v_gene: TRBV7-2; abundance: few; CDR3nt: TGTGCCAGCAGCTTATCGAGACTAGGCTCCTACAATGAGCAGTTCTTC; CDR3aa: CASSLSRLGSYNEQFF
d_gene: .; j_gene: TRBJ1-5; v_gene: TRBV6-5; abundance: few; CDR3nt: TGTGCCAGCAGTTGGGAATCGACGGTTCAGCCCCAGCATTTT; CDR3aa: CASSWESTVQPQHF
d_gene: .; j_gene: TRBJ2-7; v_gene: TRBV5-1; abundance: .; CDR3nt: TGCGCCAGCAGCCTAAACAATGCGGGGAGCTACGAGCAGTACTTC; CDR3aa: CASSLNNAGSYEQYF
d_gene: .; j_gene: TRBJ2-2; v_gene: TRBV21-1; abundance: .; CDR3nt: TGTGCCAGCAGCAAAGACAAGGGGGATAACGGGGAGCTGTTTTTT; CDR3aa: CASSKDKGDNGELFF
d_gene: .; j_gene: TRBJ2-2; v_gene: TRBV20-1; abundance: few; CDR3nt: TGCAGTGCACAGGACACCGGGGAGCTGTTTTTT; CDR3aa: CSAQDTGELFF
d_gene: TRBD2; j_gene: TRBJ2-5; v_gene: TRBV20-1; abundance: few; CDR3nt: TGCAGTGCTAGGGGAGCGGGAGGACGGGAGACCCAGTACTTC; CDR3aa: CSARGAGGRETQYF
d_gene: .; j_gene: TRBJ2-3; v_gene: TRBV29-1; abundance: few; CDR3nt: TGCAGCCCCACAGGGCCTAGCACAGATACGCAGTATTTT; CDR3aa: CSPTGPSTDTQYF
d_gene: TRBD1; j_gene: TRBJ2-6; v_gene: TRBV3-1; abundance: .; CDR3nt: TGTGCCTGCAGTTTCACTCTCGGGACAGGGGCATCTGGGGCCAACGTCCTGACTTTC; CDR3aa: CACSFTLGTGASGANVLTF
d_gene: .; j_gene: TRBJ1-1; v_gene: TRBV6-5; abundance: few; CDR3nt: TGTGCCAGCAGGGCCTCGGCGGGGGGGAACACTGAAGCTTTCTTT; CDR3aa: CASRASAGGNTEAFF
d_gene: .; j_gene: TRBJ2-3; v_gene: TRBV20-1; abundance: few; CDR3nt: TGCAGTGCTGTCAGAGATACGCAGTATTTT; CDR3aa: CSAVRDTQYF
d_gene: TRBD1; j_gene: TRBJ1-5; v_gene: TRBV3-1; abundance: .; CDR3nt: TGTGCCAGCAGCCAAGATGGGGACAGGAATCAGCCCCAGCATTTT; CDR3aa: CASSQDGDRNQPQHF
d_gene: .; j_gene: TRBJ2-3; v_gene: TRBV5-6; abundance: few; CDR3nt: TGTGCCAGCAGCGTTGGGGCAGGGGTAGGAGATACGCAGTATTTT; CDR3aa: CASSVGAGVGDTQYF
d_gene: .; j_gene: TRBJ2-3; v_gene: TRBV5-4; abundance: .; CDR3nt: TGTGCCAGCAGCGGGCCTGGAGAGGGGAGAACAGATACGCAGTATTTT; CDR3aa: CASSGPGEGRTDTQYF
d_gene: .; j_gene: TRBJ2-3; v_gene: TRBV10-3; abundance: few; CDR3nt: TGTGCCATCAGTGAACAAGCGACTAGCACAGATACGCAGTATTTT; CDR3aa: CAISEQATSTDTQYF
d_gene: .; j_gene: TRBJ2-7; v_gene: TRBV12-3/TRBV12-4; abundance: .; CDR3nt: TGTGCCAGCAGTTTAAGGGGGACATCAGGCGAGCAGTACTTC; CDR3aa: CASSLRGTSGEQYF
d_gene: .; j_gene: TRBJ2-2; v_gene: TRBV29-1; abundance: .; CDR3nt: TGCAGCGTTGGTTCCAGGGAGTTCACCGGGGAGCTGTTTTTT; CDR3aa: CSVGSREFTGELFF
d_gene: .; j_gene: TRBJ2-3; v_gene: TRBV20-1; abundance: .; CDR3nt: TGCAGTGCTATATGGAAAAGAACAGATACGCAGTATTTT; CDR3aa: CSAIWKRTDTQYF
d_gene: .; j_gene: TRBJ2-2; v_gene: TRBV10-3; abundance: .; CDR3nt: TGTGCCATCAGTGCCGGGGAGCTGTTTTTT; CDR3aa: CAISAGELFF